These 16 T cell receptor beta chains share one sample of origin, sequenced in a study of blood T cell repertoires in COVID-19. The assay was immunoSEQ multiplex PCR, and TCRdb's table has in-frame clones only and misses some. The repertoire holds 60,000 to 85,000 clones, with around 88% as singletons. The sequencing input was peripheral blood. Receptors originate from a human donor in a cohort sampled during active COVID-19.

The CDR3: CASSTSPRDREGAYGYTF. CDR3 DNA sequence: TGTGCCAGCAGCACCAGCCCCCGGGACAGGGAGGGCGCCTATGGCTACACCTTC. J is TRBJ1-2 and V is TRBV9, with TRBD1 identical over 9 bases. J gave up 4 bases and V 4 bases, and 17 bases lay outside the gene matches. Germline V gene sequence: CDR1 SGDLS, CDR2 YYNGEE. CDR3 length: 18 residues.

CDR3: CAIRNDRVSGLASTDTQYF. CDR3 DNA: TGTGCCATCAGGAATGACAGGGTTTCGGGACTAGCTTCGACAGATACGCAGTATTTT. V usage is TRBV10-3 and J usage is TRBJ2-3; 9 nucleotides agree with TRBD2. V was clipped by 6 bases and J by 3 bases; unmatched bases: 19. The CDR3 is 19 residues long. Germline CDR1 is ENHRY and CDR2 is SYGVKD.

The V and J genes are TRBV19 and TRBJ2-5; 8 bases align to TRBD1. The CDR3 contains 16 residues. From germline, CDR1 is LNHDA and CDR2 SQIVND (reference sequence). The ends lost 6 bases at V and 2 bases at J; junction bases unmatched: 11. The CDR3 DNA is TGTGCCAGTAGCCGGACGGGACAGGTCCCTCAAGAGACCCAGTACTTC. This translates into CASSRTGQVPQETQYF.

J is TRBJ1-2 and V is TRBV11-3; D might be TRBD1 (5 bases). The CDR3 runs to 18 residues. V dropped 1 base and J dropped 1 base, with 19 bases sitting between them. Per the germline V gene, CDR1 is SGHNT and CDR2 is YENEEA. DNA of the CDR3: TGTGCCAGCAGCTTAGCCTCTCCGACCAGACAGAGTAACTATGGCTACACCTTC. This translates into CASSLASPTRQSNYGYTF.

This chain links TRBV5-4 with TRBJ2-1; D uncertain. The CDR3 is made up of 15 amino acids. Germline values: CDR1 SGHNT, CDR2 YYREEE (reference sequence). The ends were cut back, 0 bases at V and 3 bases at J, with 10 bases in the middle. CDR3 sequence reads: CASSLGGEYYNEQFF. Written as DNA, the CDR3 is TGTGCCAGCAGCTTGGGCGGTGAATACTACAATGAGCAGTTCTTC.

This chain uses TRBV4-1 with TRBJ2-1, with 8 bases that match TRBD2. CDR3 length equals 17 residues. The germline gives CDR1 MGHRA, CDR2 YSYEKL. V was pared by 4 bases and J by 4 bases, with 12 bases of the junction left unmatched. The CDR3 protein is CASSRTSQDIAYNEQFF. In nucleotides, the CDR3 is TGCGCCAGCAGCCGGACTAGCCAGGATATCGCGTACAATGAGCAGTTCTTC.

The chain is built from TRBV28 and TRBJ2-3, with TRBD2 matching over 14 bases. This CDR3 comprises 16 residues. Per the germline V gene, CDR1 is MDHEN and CDR2 is SYDVKM. J was trimmed by 3 bases and V by 6 bases; bases with no gene match: 5. DNA of the CDR3: TGTGCCAGCAGGGGGACTAGCGGGAGTAATACAGATACGCAGTATTTT. Encoded protein: CASRGTSGSNTDTQYF.

V and J are TRBV27 and TRBJ2-1, with TRBD2 as a possible D gene (5 bases). This CDR3 is 16 amino acids long. Looked up from germline, CDR1 is MNHEY and CDR2 is SMNVEV (reference sequence). The V and J ends lost 4 bases and 2 bases respectively, with 15 bases between them. The CDR3 nucleotides read TGTGCCAGCAGTTCCATTGGAGGCCAAGCCTACAATGAGCAGTTCTTC. Translation: CASSSIGGQAYNEQFF.

The chain links TRBV5-1 to TRBJ2-7; D is unresolved. There are 13 residues in the CDR3. The germline CDR1 and CDR2 sequences are SGHRS and YFSETQ. V was pared by 2 bases and J by 0 bases, with 6 bases between. In DNA form, the CDR3 reads TGCGCCAGCAGCTTTTCAGACTCCTACGAGCAGTACTTC. Amino acid sequence: CASSFSDSYEQYF. The whole variable domain, filled in from reference TRBV5-1 and TRBJ2-7, reads KAGVTQTPRYLIKTRGQQVTLSCSPISGHRSVSWYQQTPGQGLQFLFEYFSETQRNKGNFPGRFSGRQFSNSRSEMNVSTLELGDSALYLCASSFSDSYEQYFGPGTRLTVT.

The chain is built from TRBV7-9 and TRBJ1-4, with D possibly being TRBD1 (5 bases). V lost 6 bases, J lost 8 bases, and 28 bases lay in between. The CDR3 consists of 18 residues. CDR1 SEHNR and CDR2 FQNEAQ come from the germline V gene (reference sequence). The CDR3 DNA reads as TGTGCCAGCAGTCGTAGCCGGGGCGGGATGATTGTTCCGGAAAAACTGTTTTTT. Translation gives CASSRSRGGMIVPEKLFF.

V is TRBV19 and J is TRBJ2-6, with D uncertain. The CDR3 length is 15 residues. Between the trimmed V and J ends, which lost 6 bases and 0 bases, there was a span of 9 bases. CDR1 and CDR2 from the germline V gene are LNHDA and SQIVND (reference sequence). DNA of the CDR3: TGTGCCAGTAGGTCTGCGGCCTCTGGGGCCAACGTCCTGACTTTC. Encoded protein: CASRSAASGANVLTF.

CDR3 DNA sequence: TGTGCCAGCAGCTCAAGGATGGAAGGGAGAGCTTTCTTT. Protein sequence: CASSSRMEGRAFF. This rearrangement joins TRBV7-6 to TRBJ1-1; D is unresolved. This CDR3 is 13 amino acids long. V was clipped by 4 bases and J by 10 bases, with 16 bases between them. Germline V lookup: CDR1 SGHVS, CDR2 FNYEAQ.

The rearrangement uses TRBV21-1 and TRBJ2-3; the DNA was not compared with TRBD2, the D call given in the table. TRBV21-1 is assigned pseudogene status. The CDR3 totals 17 residues. CDR3 protein: CASSKKGREGPVDTQYF. As DNA, the CDR3 is TGTGCCAGCAGCAAAAAAGGGCGGGAGGGCCCGGTAGATACGCAGTATTTT.

The chain carries TRBV7-3 and TRBJ2-1; the match to TRBD2 covers 15 bases. The CDR3 is made up of 19 amino acids. Germline V lookup: CDR1 SGHTA, CDR2 FQGTGA. The J segment lost 7 bases and the V segment lost 1 base, leaving 11 bases of the junction unmatched. The CDR3 sequence is CASSLIPRTSGGAGNEQFF. In DNA, the CDR3 is TGTGCCAGCAGCTTAATTCCCCGGACTAGCGGGGGGGCCGGGAATGAGCAGTTCTTC.

The table lists this clone with a few counts. V gene TRBV5-5 combines with J gene TRBJ1-3, with 7 bases aligning to TRBD1. The CDR3 extends over 16 amino acids. CDR1 is SGHKS and CDR2 is YYEKEE in the germline V gene (reference sequence). Losses at the gene ends were 3 bases for V and 0 bases for J; bases not matched to a gene: 6. The CDR3 sequence: CASSWGQTSSGNTIYF. The CDR3 DNA sequence: TGTGCCAGCAGCTGGGGACAGACGAGCTCTGGAAACACCATATATTTT. The whole variable domain, filled in from reference TRBV5-5 and TRBJ1-3, reads DAGVTQSPTHLIKTRGQQVTLRCSPISGHKSVSWYQQVLGQGPQFIFQYYEKEERGRGNFPDRFSARQFPNYSSELNVNALLLGDSALYLCASSWGQTSSGNTIYFGEGSWLTVV.

This clone came up once. The chain is built from TRBV11-2 and TRBJ2-7, with no clear D. CDR3 length: 15 amino acids. Germline V gene sequence: CDR1 SGHAT, CDR2 FQNNGV. V dropped 5 bases and J dropped 2 bases, with 16 bases sitting between them. The CDR3 protein is CASSPRPGTTYEQYF. In nucleotides, the CDR3 is TGTGCCAGCAGCCCCAGGCCCGGCACAACCTACGAGCAGTACTTC.